These T cell receptor beta chains were read from a single sample in a study of OX40 agonist ivuxolimab in advanced cancers. The method was immunoSEQ multiplex PCR; TCRdb's version includes in-frame clones alone and lacks a portion of them. This sample has almost 50,000 clones, with 75% to 90% found just once. Material: CD4+ or CD8+ T cells sorted from blood, obtained in a trial of the OX40 agonist ivuxolimab. The receptors were gathered from an adult with an advanced solid tumor such as melanoma, head and neck, liver or kidney cancer. CDR3s include the opening cysteine and the closing phenylalanine or tryptophan. D genes are given only for firm matches. Size is stated for part of the rows, as once, few or many counts, or as a class when the clone is expanded.

J,size,V,D,CDR3,DNA
TRBJ2-2,.,TRBV18,.,CASSPSWTAGELFF,TGTGCCAGCTCACCGTCCTGGACGGCCGGGGAGCTGTTTTTT
TRBJ2-5,.,TRBV10-3,.,CAISDDGPETQYF,TGTGCCATCAGTGACGACGGTCCAGAGACCCAGTACTTC
TRBJ1-2,.,TRBV28,TRBD1,CASSSGQGGYGYTF,TGTGCCAGCAGTTCAGGACAGGGGGGCTATGGCTACACCTTC
TRBJ1-2,few,TRBV27,.,CASSSTIRDGYTF,TGTGCCAGCAGTTCCACCATCAGGGACGGCTACACCTTC
TRBJ2-3,.,TRBV30,TRBD1,CAWSKGGYRGDTQYF,TGTGCCTGGAGTAAGGGTGGCTACAGGGGAGATACGCAGTATTTT
TRBJ2-2,.,TRBV5-1,.,CASSFEVVGNTGELFF,TGCGCCAGCAGCTTCGAGGTAGTCGGGAACACCGGGGAGCTGTTTTTT
TRBJ1-1,medium-sized,TRBV7-3,TRBD1,CASSKDRENTEAFF,TGTGCCAGCAGCAAAGACAGGGAAAACACTGAAGCTTTCTTT
TRBJ2-1,once,TRBV13,TRBD1,CASSLTGTTGEQFF,TGTGCCAGCAGCTTGACAGGGACGACAGGTGAGCAGTTCTTC
TRBJ1-1,once,TRBV27,.,CASSLGPQGNTEAFF,TGTGCCAGCAGTTTAGGCCCCCAAGGGAACACTGAAGCTTTCTTT
TRBJ2-7,few,TRBV2,TRBD1,CASGGQALGEQYF,TGTGCCAGTGGAGGACAGGCCCTGGGGGAGCAGTACTTC
TRBJ2-5,.,TRBV29-1,.,CSVEKGSEETQYF,TGCAGCGTTGAAAAGGGGTCCGAGGAGACCCAGTACTTC
TRBJ2-7,.,TRBV11-3,TRBD2,CASSRQLAGAPGEEQYF,TGTGCCAGCAGCCGGCAGCTAGCGGGAGCGCCCGGGGAGGAGCAGTACTTC
TRBJ2-1,.,TRBV7-9,.,CAIRQNSYNEQFF,TGTGCCATAAGACAGAATTCCTACAATGAGCAGTTCTTC
TRBJ2-3,.,TRBV19,.,CASSISPLWGASTDTQYF,TGTGCCAGTAGTATTTCCCCCCTATGGGGAGCTAGCACAGATACGCAGTATTTT
TRBJ1-2,.,TRBV18,TRBD1,CASSPIDRGIRDGYTF,TGTGCCAGCTCACCAATCGACAGGGGGATTCGGGATGGCTACACCTTC
TRBJ1-1,.,TRBV5-5,TRBD1,CASSSGQGAIGAFF,TGTGCCAGCAGCTCGGGACAGGGGGCGATCGGAGCTTTCTTT
TRBJ2-7,.,TRBV27,.,CASSRDWGFEQYF,TGTGCCAGCAGCCGGGACTGGGGGTTCGAGCAGTACTTC
TRBJ2-7,.,TRBV28,.,CASSLAGDKQYF,TGTGCCAGCAGTTTGGCAGGGGATAAGCAGTACTTC
TRBJ2-1,.,TRBV18,TRBD2,CASSPSGGSSYNEQFF,TGTGCCAGCTCCCCTAGCGGGGGTAGCTCCTACAATGAGCAGTTCTTC
TRBJ2-5,once,TRBV29-1,.,CSSTGYGETQYF,TGCAGTTCCACAGGTTATGGTGAGACCCAGTACTTC
TRBJ2-7,.,TRBV28,.,CASISGGDGGYYEQYF,TGTGCCAGCATCTCCGGCGGGGACGGGGGCTACTACGAGCAGTACTTC
TRBJ2-1,.,TRBV11-2,TRBD2,CASGGWGTSDFEQFF,TGTGCCAGCGGAGGATGGGGGACTAGCGATTTTGAGCAGTTCTTC
TRBJ1-6,.,TRBV13,TRBD1,CASSRQGSGPLHF,TGTGCCAGCAGCCGACAGGGTAGTGGACCCCTCCACTTT
TRBJ1-1,.,TRBV5-1,.,CASSLEGALGTEAFF,TGCGCCAGCAGCTTGGAAGGGGCTCTAGGGACTGAAGCTTTCTTT
TRBJ2-4,.,TRBV4-1,.,CASSQERPSKDIQYF,TGCGCCAGCAGCCAAGAACGTCCGTCGAAGGACATTCAGTACTTC
TRBJ1-2,.,TRBV7-9,.,CASRERGQGNYGYTF,TGTGCCAGCCGAGAAAGAGGGCAGGGGAACTATGGCTACACCTTC
TRBJ2-5,.,TRBV15,.,CATNRDLETQYF,TGTGCCACCAACAGAGATTTGGAGACCCAGTACTTC
TRBJ2-7,.,TRBV5-1,TRBD1,CASSFGQAIYEQYF,TGCGCCAGCAGCTTTGGACAGGCAATCTACGAGCAGTACTTC
TRBJ1-6,.,TRBV5-1,.,CASSGSGGMNSPLHF,TGCGCCAGCAGTGGTTCCGGGGGCATGAATTCACCCCTCCACTTT
TRBJ2-1,.,TRBV7-9,TRBD2,CASSLFLLLTSGSIDEQFF,TGTGCCAGCAGCTTATTCCTGCTTCTAACTAGCGGGAGTATCGATGAGCAGTTCTTC
TRBJ2-7,once,TRBV11-2,.,CASSLGFSSYEQYF,TGTGCCAGCAGCTTAGGATTTAGCTCCTACGAGCAGTACTTC
TRBJ2-1,.,TRBV9,TRBD2,CASSVGLAGYNEQFF,TGTGCCAGCAGCGTGGGACTAGCGGGATATAATGAGCAGTTCTTC
TRBJ2-1,.,TRBV19,TRBD2,CASSRSGSGYNEQFF,TGTGCCAGTAGCCGTAGCGGGAGTGGGTACAATGAGCAGTTCTTC
TRBJ1-2,few,TRBV5-1,.,CASSLLDGGGIYGYTF,TGCGCCAGCAGCTTGTTAGATGGAGGGGGAATCTATGGCTACACCTTC
TRBJ2-7,.,TRBV11-1,TRBD2,CASGSGRAVSYEQYF,TGTGCCAGCGGTAGCGGGAGGGCCGTCTCCTACGAGCAGTACTTC
TRBJ1-2,.,TRBV30,.,CAWSGGAYGYTF,TGTGCCTGGAGTGGGGGGGCTTATGGCTACACCTTC
TRBJ1-1,.,TRBV5-4,.,CASGSQGNTEAFF,TGTGCCAGCGGCTCACAGGGGAACACTGAAGCTTTCTTT
TRBJ2-5,few,TRBV4-1,TRBD2,CASSPTKRGPETQYF,TGCGCCAGCAGCCCGACCAAGCGGGGGCCGGAGACCCAGTACTTC
TRBJ1-5,.,TRBV6-1,.,CASRQNRVDQPQHF,TGTGCCAGCAGGCAGAACAGGGTCGATCAGCCCCAGCATTTT
TRBJ2-7,.,TRBV4-3,.,CASSQSGGAGYEQYF,TGCGCCAGCAGCCAGAGCGGAGGGGCAGGGTACGAGCAGTACTTC
TRBJ2-7,.,TRBV5-4,.,CASSLDYHEQYF,TGTGCCAGCAGCTTGGACTACCACGAGCAGTACTTC
TRBJ1-5,few,TRBV7-8,.,CASSLVRGQPQHF,TGTGCCAGCAGCTTAGTTCGTGGTCAGCCCCAGCATTTT
TRBJ2-4,once,TRBV2,TRBD2,CASSEFLAGALAKNIQYF,TGTGCCAGCAGTGAATTCCTAGCGGGGGCTCTAGCCAAAAACATTCAGTACTTC
TRBJ2-7,.,TRBV5-6,TRBD1,CASSVDDRDSLYEQYF,TGTGCCAGCAGCGTAGATGACCGGGACAGCTTATACGAGCAGTACTTC
TRBJ2-2,few,TRBV7-9,.,CASSLSDGTGELFF,TGTGCCAGCAGCTTATCGGACGGGACCGGGGAGCTGTTTTTT
TRBJ2-5,.,TRBV5-1,.,CASSELGQNQETQYF,TGCGCCAGCAGCGAACTTGGACAGAACCAAGAGACCCAGTACTTC
TRBJ2-1,.,TRBV11-2,.,CASSSGIYNEQFF,TGTGCCAGCAGCTCCGGGATCTACAATGAGCAGTTCTTC
TRBJ2-4,.,TRBV19,TRBD1,CASTPGQARDHKNIQYF,TGTGCCAGTACCCCGGGACAGGCCCGAGATCACAAAAACATTCAGTACTTC
TRBJ2-1,.,TRBV5-6,.,CASSLALQGAPNNEQFF,TGTGCCAGCAGCTTGGCCCTCCAGGGTGCACCAAACAATGAGCAGTTCTTC
TRBJ1-1,.,TRBV10-3,.,CAISESGIGNTEAFF,TGTGCCATCAGTGAGTCGGGAATAGGGAACACTGAAGCTTTCTTT
TRBJ1-2,.,TRBV5-1,TRBD1,CASSLEGARYYGYTF,TGCGCCAGCAGCTTGGAGGGGGCAAGGTACTATGGCTACACCTTC